This record looks at one T cell receptor (beta chain) sequence and its context. The antigen this receptor binds is unknown. The sample comes from a study of monozygotic twins with inflammatory bowel disease (dated by TCRdb to between 2018 and 2020). General notes on the study: A total of some 28 monozygotic twin pairs were included in the full study, comprising nine German pairs (four IBD-concordant, five IBD-discordant) and 19 IBD-discordant Danish pairs. Each individual had, on average, about 151 000 unique TCRalpha sequences and 181 000 unique TCRbeta sequences available for analysis. The search for disease-associated traits relied mainly on comparing, within discordant pairs, IBD patients with their genetically identical healthy co-twins.

Receptor libraries were prepared by 5' RACE. Each TCR library was prepared from about 4,000 ng of total RNA. For each sample, cDNA synthesis was carried out in eight separate reactions using SMARTScribe reverse transcriptase. During cDNA synthesis, template switching was used to introduce unique molecular identifiers that contained a 6-nucleotide sample barcode. TCRalpha and TCRbeta cDNA was amplified by two nested PCRs of roughly 16 and 10 cycles, with bead purification after each PCR. Before amplification, the cDNA was treated with uracil DNA-glycosylase and purified using the QIAquick PCR purification kit. The second PCR added Illumina TruSeq-compatible adapters along with sample-specific barcodes. TapeStation and Qubit were used to check library quality and concentration, and about 5 ng of each library was pooled. Sequencing of the pooled libraries was done on an Illumina HiSeq2500 single-index Rapid Run using custom sequencing primers and 2 x 100 bp reads. In the source study's methods: PCR and sequencing errors were corrected by UMI-based consensus assembly using MiGEC version 1.2.6. MiXCR version 2.1.1 was used for V(D)J alignment, clonotype assembly and CDR3 extraction. Gene usage, clonotype sharing and MAIT/NKT TCR abundance were normalised by analysing the top 1000, 10 000 and 20 000 clonotypes per sample. Diversity was computed as the inverse Simpson index with the vegan R package after downsampling to 27 000 UMIs. Paired Mann-Whitney U tests on discordant twin pairs were used, with Benjamini-Hochberg multiple-testing correction. With the reads reprocessed by TCRdb, a single entry stands for each CDR3 protein sequence and no DNA is reported. The V and J calls were not made by the authors but by TCRdb's processing. The sample table holds about 210,000 distinct CDR3 sequences. Clones ranked in the top ten supply approximately 1.6% of the sample.

Paper-wide results and their limitations: Because patients were on differing immunosuppressive treatments, the repertoires may have picked up extra background noise and inter-individual variability. The analysis was unable to tell different T cell subtypes apart. No single strong signal or clonotype linked to IBD turned up in the results, so the idea that one exists was not supported. No difference in repertoire similarity was observed between concordant and discordant twins, possibly owing to limited statistical power. Compared with healthy twins, IBD patients shared fewer clonotypes with other individuals, and the difference was most pronounced in patients with signs of disease activity. IBD patients had lower TCRbeta repertoire diversity, measured by the inverse Simpson index, than their healthy co-twins.

CDR1 and CDR2 are drawn from the germline V gene: SGHDT, YYEEEE. The CDR3 contains 14 residues, cysteine and phenylalanine counted. A DNA sequence was not provided. A roughly 2.6 ml peripheral blood sample was drawn into PAXgene tubes per donor and stored at -80°C. Without T cell sorting, total RNA was isolated from whole blood using the PAXgene blood miRNA kit on an automated QIAcube. Peripheral blood from monozygotic twin pairs who were concordant or discordant for inflammatory bowel disease underwent deep TCRalpha and TCRbeta repertoire profiling using unique molecular barcoding. Smoking habits were recorded for all twin pairs, and each individual was classified as a current, former or never smoker.

The chain couples TRBV5-6 to TRBJ2-2; TCRdb calls TRBD1, which cannot be checked without DNA. The clonotype was recovered from a human donor with ulcerative colitis or Crohn's disease, or a healthy co-twin of an affected twin (not recorded which). The sequencing input was blood. The CDR3 reads CASSHRGNTGELFF.